These 32 T cell receptor beta chains came from one sample sequenced in a study of PD-1 blockade in classical Hodgkin lymphoma. Specified time point: newly diagnosed, previously untreated cHL patient sample. Magnetic negative selection of thawed PBMCs was the method by which CD4+ T cells were purified. The method was immunoSEQ multiplex PCR; TCRdb's version includes in-frame clones alone and lacks a portion of them. Among tens of thousands of clones listed, 85% to 95% were seen once. The sample was CD4+ T cells from blood. Source of these receptors: a human donor with classical Hodgkin lymphoma.

This chain connects TRBV7-2 to TRBJ2-7, with D perhaps matching TRBD1 or TRBD2 (6 bases each). The CDR3 is 14 amino acids. CDR1 and CDR2 from the germline V gene are SGHTA and FQGNSA. With 5 bases removed from V and 7 bases from J, the gap between germline ends came to 18 bases. CDR3 nucleotide sequence: TGTGCCAGCAGCCCCCGTCCGGGGGCTGGTGAGCAGTACTTC. This codes for CASSPRPGAGEQYF.

V is TRBV5-1 and J is TRBJ2-7, with D possibly being TRBD2 (6 bases). The V and J ends lost 4 bases and 3 bases respectively, with 11 bases between them. CDR1 is SGHRS, CDR2 YFSETQ, per germline. The CDR3 runs 13 residues. CDR3 region: CASSALASYEQYF. CDR3 coding DNA: TGCGCCAGCAGCGCCCTAGCGAGCTACGAGCAGTACTTC.

The chain is built from TRBV30 and TRBJ2-1; tentatively, D is TRBD1 or TRBD2 (5 bases each). Germline V lookup: CDR1 GTSNPN, CDR2 SVGIG (reference sequence). V was clipped by 2 bases and J by 8 bases, with 19 bases between them. The CDR3 contains 15 residues. CDR3 bases: TGTGCCTGGAGTACCGGGACCGCCACACTTGATGAGCAGTTCTTC. Translation: CAWSTGTATLDEQFF.

The chain employs TRBV4-3 and TRBJ1-4; D not certain. The CDR3 covers 15 residues. Germline V lookup: CDR1 LGHNA, CDR2 YSLEER. With 4 bases removed from V and 4 bases from J, the gap between germline ends came to 13 bases. CDR3 amino acids: CASSPTWVLNEKLFF. For the CDR3, the DNA is TGCGCCAGCAGCCCGACTTGGGTTCTTAATGAAAAACTGTTTTTT.

This rearrangement joins TRBV2 to TRBJ2-7; D is unresolved. The V end lost 4 bases, the J end lost 3 bases, and 10 bases lay between the germline ends. In germline, CDR1 is SNHLY, CDR2 FYNNEI. The CDR3 runs to 13 residues. This chain's CDR3 is CASSGLEYYEQYF. DNA of the CDR3: TGTGCCAGCAGTGGGCTGGAGTACTACGAGCAGTACTTC.

V gene TRBV2 combines with J gene TRBJ2-3, with D tentatively TRBD2 (6 bases). Germline CDR1 is SNHLY and CDR2 is FYNNEI. V was pared by 6 bases and J by 5 bases, with 15 bases between. This CDR3 is built from 14 residues. The CDR3 DNA is TGTGCCAGCAGAAGGTCGGGGGTGGGAGATACGCAGTATTTT. Its translation: CASRRSGVGDTQYF.

The CDR3 sequence is CSASGQEAFF. The CDR3, as DNA: TGCAGTGCTAGTGGGCAGGAAGCTTTCTTT. This chain links TRBV20-1 with TRBJ1-1; D not resolved. Germline CDR1 and CDR2: DFQATT and SNEGSKA (reference sequence). The CDR3 spans 10 residues. Trimming stripped 3 bases from V and 8 bases from J, with 7 bases between.

The gene calls are TRBV11-3 and TRBJ2-3; TRBD1 matches 9 bases. The CDR3 runs to 14 residues. Per germline, CDR1 SGHNT and CDR2 YENEEA. V gave up 5 bases and J gave up 6 bases; unmatched junction bases: 6. In nucleotides, the CDR3 is TGTGCCAGCAGCGCCGGGACAGGGACCGATACGCAGTATTTT. Translation gives CASSAGTGTDTQYF.

This rearrangement joins TRBV9 to TRBJ1-1; the D is unclear. V lost 0 bases to trimming and J lost 2 bases, with 8 bases between them. Germline V lookup: CDR1 SGDLS, CDR2 YYNGEE. The CDR3 runs to 14 residues. The CDR3 nucleotides read TGTGCCAGCAGCGTAGGACACCCAAACACTGAAGCTTTCTTT. Translating gives CASSVGHPNTEAFF.

In this sample, this clone turned up once. This chain uses TRBV18 with TRBJ1-1, with no clear D. The germline V gene has CDR1 KGHSH and CDR2 LQKENI. V shed 0 bases and J shed 5 bases, with 7 bases lying between them. The CDR3 covers 13 residues. The CDR3 protein is CASSPPGETEAFF. For the CDR3, the DNA is TGTGCCAGCTCACCACCGGGCGAGACTGAAGCTTTCTTT.

The J gene is TRBJ2-7, the V gene TRBV7-6, with 10 bases lining up with TRBD1. Trimming removed 5 bases from V and 3 bases from J; junction bases left unmatched: 7. CDR1 is SGHVS, CDR2 FNYEAQ, per germline. CDR3 length equals 15 residues. The CDR3 loop is CASSHRDRGNYEQYF. The DNA for the CDR3 is TGTGCCAGCAGCCACCGGGACAGGGGTAACTACGAGCAGTACTTC.

The CDR3 DNA follows: TGTGCCAGTAGTATTACCTGGACACTTACTAACTATGGCTACACCTTC. Its protein product is CASSITWTLTNYGYTF. The J gene is TRBJ1-2, the V gene TRBV19, with D perhaps matching TRBD1 (5 bases). Germline CDR1 LNHDA, CDR2 SQIVND (reference sequence). Trimming pared 3 bases from V and 0 bases from J, leaving 14 bases between. This CDR3 has 16 residues.

The chain links TRBV13 to TRBJ2-7; 7 bases map to TRBD1. V shed 2 bases, J shed 7 bases, and the junction held 11 bases outside the gene matches. CDR1 and CDR2 from the germline V gene are PRHDT and FYEKMQ (reference sequence). CDR3 length: 15 amino acids. Here the CDR3 DNA reads TGTGCCAGCAGCTTACATGCAGGGGGTGCAAGGGAGCAGTACTTC. Translating gives CASSLHAGGAREQYF.

The rearrangement joins TRBV5-1 to TRBJ2-2; D perhaps matches TRBD2 (5 bases). The germline gives CDR1 SGHRS, CDR2 YFSETQ. Trimming cost V 0 bases and J 1 base, with 7 bases left between them. CDR3 length: 15 amino acids. The CDR3 sequence is CASSLVGRNTGELFF. The CDR3 DNA reads as TGCGCCAGCAGCTTGGTAGGGAGGAACACCGGGGAGCTGTTTTTT.

The rearrangement links TRBV7-2 to TRBJ1-6; TRBD1 matches at 8 bases. In germline, CDR1 is SGHTA, CDR2 FQGNSA. With 5 bases clipped from V and 5 bases from J, the junction kept 5 bases outside the gene matches. This CDR3 is built from 15 residues. The chain's CDR3 is CASSPGQGDNSPLHF. The CDR3 DNA reads as TGTGCCAGCAGCCCTGGACAGGGAGATAATTCACCCCTCCACTTT.

The chain recombines TRBV5-4 with TRBJ1-2; perhaps TRBD1 as D (6 bases). The CDR3 is made up of 14 amino acids. V lost 4 bases and J 3 bases, leaving 13 bases between the germline ends. Germline CDR1 reads SGHNT; CDR2 reads YYREEE (reference sequence). The CDR3 DNA reads TGTGCCAGCAGCAAGGGACAATTCGACTATGGCTACACCTTC. This gives the protein CASSKGQFDYGYTF.

This chain joins TRBV11-2 and TRBJ2-5; maybe TRBD2 (5 bases). This CDR3 has 13 residues. Deletions cut 1 base from V and 6 bases from J, with 9 bases between. Germline-derived CDR1 and CDR2 are SGHAT and FQNNGV. The CDR3 loop is CASSLAGWQTQYF. As DNA, the CDR3 is TGTGCCAGCAGCTTAGCGGGATGGCAGACCCAGTACTTC. The full variable domain, its missing parts supplied by reference TRBV11-2 and TRBJ2-5, is EAGVAQSPRYKIIEKRQSVAFWCNPISGHATLYWYQQILGQGPKLLIQFQNNGVVDDSQLPKDRFSAERLKGVDSTLKIQPAKLEDSAVYLCASSLAGWQTQYFGPGTRLLVL.

The rearrangement uses TRBV30 and TRBJ1-3, with unresolved D. V lost 0 bases to trimming and J lost 3 bases, with 6 bases between them. From germline, CDR1 is GTSNPN and CDR2 SVGIG (reference sequence). The CDR3 is made up of 13 amino acids. As DNA, the CDR3 is TGTGCCTGGAGTGTGGCAGTTGGAAACACCATATATTTT. Translated: CAWSVAVGNTIYF.

The V and J genes are TRBV7-9 and TRBJ2-5; D might be TRBD2 (6 bases). The CDR3 contains 14 residues. The germline V gene has CDR1 SEHNR and CDR2 FQNEAQ (reference sequence). Deletions cut 2 bases from V and 4 bases from J, with 11 bases between. CDR3 region: CASSLRRGIETQYF. The CDR3 nucleotides are TGTGCCAGCAGCTTAAGACGGGGGATAGAGACCCAGTACTTC.

The chain employs TRBV6-7 and TRBJ1-2; tentatively, D is TRBD1 (5 bases). TRBV6-7 is an ORF, with its function uncertain. V lost 6 bases to trimming and J lost 3 bases, with 14 bases between them. There are 14 residues in the CDR3. DNA of the CDR3: TGTGCCAGCAGGCCAGGGCCCAAGCACTATGGCTACACCTTC. It yields the protein CASRPGPKHYGYTF.

V is TRBV6-5 and J is TRBJ2-5; D gene uncertain. Germline V lookup: CDR1 MNHEY, CDR2 SVGAGI. With 6 bases removed from V and 5 bases from J, the gap between germline ends came to 7 bases. This CDR3 comprises 11 residues. This CDR3 is CASRTGETQYF. Here the CDR3 DNA reads TGTGCCAGCAGAACCGGGGAGACCCAGTACTTC.

The V call is TRBV5-1, the J call TRBJ1-4, with 10 nucleotides matching TRBD1. This CDR3 contains 16 residues. The ends lost 5 bases at V and 7 bases at J; junction bases unmatched: 11. Germline V CDR1 and CDR2: SGHRS, YFSETQ. CDR3 in amino acids: CASRRQGAITSEKLFF. DNA for the CDR3: TGCGCCAGCAGGAGACAGGGGGCTATAACTTCTGAAAAACTGTTTTTT.

V and J are TRBV2 and TRBJ2-5; TRBD1 agrees at 8 bases. The CDR3 consists of 15 residues. The germline CDR1 and CDR2 sequences are SNHLY and FYNNEI. With 1 base clipped from V and 4 bases from J, the junction kept 5 bases outside the gene matches. The DNA for the CDR3 is TGTGCCAGCAGTGAAGGGGGCAGGGGGCGAGAGACCCAGTACTTC. As protein: CASSEGGRGRETQYF.

The rearrangement joins TRBV11-3 to TRBJ2-2; maybe TRBD1 (6 bases). V lost 5 bases and J 2 bases, leaving 15 bases between the germline ends. Germline CDR1 reads SGHNT; CDR2 reads YENEEA. The CDR3 sequence is 16 residues long. The CDR3 protein is CASSPGTPLNTGELFF. The CDR3 DNA follows: TGTGCCAGCAGCCCAGGGACACCCCTTAACACCGGGGAGCTGTTTTTT.

This chain links TRBV4-2 with TRBJ1-3; no clear D. This CDR3 has 15 residues. The V and J ends lost 0 bases and 4 bases respectively, with 10 bases between them. Germline CDR1 reads LGHNA; CDR2 reads YNFKEQ. CDR3 in amino acids: CASSQDGVAGNTIYF. CDR3 in DNA: TGTGCCAGCAGCCAAGACGGGGTGGCAGGAAACACCATATATTTT.

The chain couples TRBV9 to TRBJ1-3; the D is unclear. Germline V gene data show CDR1 as SGDLS and CDR2 as YYNGEE. The CDR3 is 17 residues long. Trimming removed 4 bases from V and 5 bases from J, with 22 bases in between. The CDR3, as DNA: TGTGCCAGCAGCCCCCGCCCGGACCCGACGGGGAGAAACACCATATATTTT. Amino acids: CASSPRPDPTGRNTIYF.

This chain joins TRBV30 and TRBJ1-6, with TRBD1 as a possible D gene (5 bases). The V gene lost 6 bases and the J gene lost 1 base, with 10 bases spanning the gap. The germline gives CDR1 GTSNPN, CDR2 SVGIG (reference sequence). The CDR3 covers 14 residues. The CDR3 protein is CACGQGSYNSPLHF. DNA of the CDR3: TGTGCCTGTGGGCAGGGTTCCTATAATTCACCCCTCCACTTT.

J is TRBJ2-2 and V is TRBV5-4, with D perhaps TRBD2 (6 bases). The V end lost 4 bases, the J end lost 4 bases, and 11 bases lay between the germline ends. The CDR3 runs to 14 residues. The germline gives CDR1 SGHNT, CDR2 YYREEE (reference sequence). Here the CDR3 reads CASSQGLRTGELFF. The CDR3 nucleotides are TGTGCCAGCAGCCAGGGACTCCGCACCGGGGAGCTGTTTTTT.

DNA for the CDR3: TGTGCCAGTAGTATTAGACAGGGCAATCAGCCCCAGCATTTT. Translation gives CASSIRQGNQPQHF. V is TRBV19 and J is TRBJ1-5, with D tentatively TRBD1 (6 bases). Trimming took off 3 bases at V and 2 bases at J, with 8 bases between the two ends. Germline V CDR1 and CDR2: LNHDA, SQIVND (reference sequence). CDR3 length: 14 residues.

This clone was observed a handful of times. This rearrangement joins TRBV2 to TRBJ1-5; no definite D call. Germline V gene data show CDR1 as SNHLY and CDR2 as FYNNEI. V was pared by 2 bases and J by 0 bases, with 2 bases between. The CDR3 is 13 amino acids. The CDR3 loop is CASSEISNQPQHF. In DNA, the CDR3 is TGTGCCAGCAGTGAAATTAGCAATCAGCCCCAGCATTTT. Variable domain in full (rest from reference TRBV2 and TRBJ1-5): EPEVTQTPSHQVTQMGQEVILRCVPISNHLYFYWYRQILGQKVEFLVSFYNNEISEKSEIFDDQFSVERPDGSNFTLKIRSTKLEDSAMYFCASSEISNQPQHFGDGTRLSIL.

The chain recombines TRBV5-1 with TRBJ1-1; 7 bases are shared with TRBD1. This CDR3 is 15 amino acids long. The J segment lost 4 bases and the V segment lost 4 bases, leaving 10 bases of the junction unmatched. Germline CDR1 SGHRS, CDR2 YFSETQ. The CDR3 DNA is TGCGCCAGCAGCGAACGACAGGGATGGGGCACTGAAGCTTTCTTT. Its translation is CASSERQGWGTEAFF.

The CDR3 reads CASSQEAWGGTKNIQYF. The DNA for the CDR3 is TGCGCCAGCAGCCAAGAGGCCTGGGGAGGAACCAAAAACATTCAGTACTTC. V is TRBV4-3 and J is TRBJ2-4; maybe TRBD2 (6 bases). V lost 0 bases and J lost 2, with 14 bases in between. The CDR3 sequence is 17 residues long. Germline V gives CDR1 LGHNA, CDR2 YSLEER.